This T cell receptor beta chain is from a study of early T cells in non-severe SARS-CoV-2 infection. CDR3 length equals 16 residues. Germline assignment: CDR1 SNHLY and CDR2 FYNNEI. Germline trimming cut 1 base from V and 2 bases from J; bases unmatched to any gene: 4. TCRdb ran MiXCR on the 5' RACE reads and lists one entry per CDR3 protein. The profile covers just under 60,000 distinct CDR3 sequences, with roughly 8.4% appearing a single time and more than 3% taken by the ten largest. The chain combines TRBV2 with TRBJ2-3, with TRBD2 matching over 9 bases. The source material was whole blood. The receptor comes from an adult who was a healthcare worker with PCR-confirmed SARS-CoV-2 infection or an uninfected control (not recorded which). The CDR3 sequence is CASSEGGGAPTDTQYF. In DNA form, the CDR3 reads TGTGCCAGCAGTGAAGGCGGGGGGGCCCCCACAGATACGCAGTATTTT.